This T cell receptor (beta chain) came from a study of blood T cells in healthy people across ages. Points from the study as a whole: Long-lived and aged donors differed, with more naive CD4+ cells and higher diversity in the long-lived. Shifts in expanded clonotypes may have been confounded by donor CMV status, which was unknown.

In its sample, this clonotype was seen a few times. Its antigen remains unidentified. Alongside a J-beta primer mix, a sample-barcoded 5' primer served in a second PCR lasting about 6 to 12 cycles. TCRdb re-called the 5' RACE reads through MiXCR, storing one row per CDR3 protein. This sample has roughly 1,100,000 distinct CDR3 sequences, with under 30% found just once. Germline V lookup: CDR1 SQVTM, CDR2 ANQGSEA. V shed 6 bases and J shed 6 bases, with 10 bases lying between them. The CDR3 is 11 amino acids. These data were also reused for a study on T cells of mothers and their children.

The specimen was blood. The V call is TRBV29-1, the J call TRBJ2-3; D is ambiguous. This TCR was sampled from a girl aged 2-9 years in good health. CDR3 DNA: TGCAGCGTCCCATTACCCGATACGCAGTATTTT. The encoded protein is CSVPLPDTQYF.